A single sample is the source of the 12 T cell receptor beta chains below, sequenced in a study of post-analysis software for immune sequencing data. Findings and caveats of the study: TRBV5-6, TRBV5-1 and TRBV20-1 belonged to a set of about five TRBV segments that were more frequent in patients than controls.

These TCRs' antigens remain unknown. Unique molecular identifiers were built into the TCR beta cDNA libraries. TCRdb reprocessed the PCR reads with MiXCR, giving one entry per CDR3 protein. This sample has almost 700,000 distinct CDR3 sequences; roughly three fifths occur once, and the top ten carry about 11%. Sequenced input: blood. These receptors originate from a girl aged 2-10 years with multiple sclerosis.

V and J are TRBV9 and TRBJ2-3, with D maybe TRBD2 (5 bases). Trimming cost V 4 bases and J 3 bases, with 12 bases left between them. Germline CDR1 reads SGDLS; CDR2 reads YYNGEE. The CDR3 is made up of 14 amino acids. CDR3: CASSNREATDTQYF. The CDR3 DNA sequence: TGTGCCAGCAGCAACCGGGAAGCGACAGATACGCAGTATTTT.

This clonotype was recorded a few times. The rearrangement links TRBV20-1 to TRBJ2-5; D is possibly TRBD1 (5 bases). There are 14 residues in the CDR3. Deletions cut 3 bases from V and 2 bases from J, with 13 bases between. Germline CDR1 and CDR2: DFQATT and SNEGSKA (reference sequence). CDR3 nucleotides: TGCAGTGCTAGCGCAGGGCCCTTACAAGAGACCCAGTACTTC. Its protein is CSASAGPLQETQYF.

V is TRBV7-2 and J is TRBJ2-1; 12 nucleotides agree with TRBD2. CDR3 length equals 13 residues. V shed 10 bases and J 4 bases; nucleotides not matched to a gene: 2. CDR1 is SGHTA and CDR2 is FQGNSA in the germline V gene. The CDR3 is CAKGTSGYNEQFF. DNA for the CDR3: TGTGCCAAGGGGACTAGCGGGTACAATGAGCAGTTCTTC. Based on the CDR3 plus reference TRBV7-2 and TRBJ2-1, the full variable domain is GAGVSQSPSNKVTEKGKDVELRCDPISGHTALYWYRQSLGQGLEFLIYFQGNSAPDKSGLPSDRFSAERTGGSVSTLTIQRTQQEDSAVYLCAKGTSGYNEQFFGPGTRLTVL.

The V call is TRBV10-3, the J call TRBJ1-2; no firm D call. From germline, CDR1 is ENHRY and CDR2 SYGVKD. V was pared by 0 bases and J by 5 bases, with 13 bases between. The length of the CDR3 is 15 residues. CDR3 residues: CAISESQVQLYGYTF. For the CDR3, the DNA is TGTGCCATCAGTGAGTCGCAGGTCCAGCTATATGGCTACACCTTC.

The chain combines TRBV10-3 with TRBJ2-7; 9 nucleotides match TRBD1. The J segment lost 2 bases and the V segment lost 3 bases, leaving 2 bases of the junction unmatched. CDR3 length: 14 amino acids. Germline V lookup: CDR1 ENHRY, CDR2 SYGVKD. The CDR3 loop is CAISDDRGAYEQYF. DNA of the CDR3: TGTGCCATCAGTGATGACAGGGGGGCCTACGAGCAGTACTTC.

This chain links TRBV28 with TRBJ1-2, with TRBD1 matching 10 bases. CDR1 and CDR2 (germline): MDHEN, SYDVKM. The CDR3 runs to 15 residues. V dropped 5 bases and J dropped 4; count of bases not matched to a gene: 7. CDR3 region: CASSGSGTGVYGYTF. The CDR3 DNA reads as TGTGCCAGCAGTGGATCCGGGACAGGGGTCTATGGCTACACCTTC.

The rearrangement links TRBV28 to TRBJ1-2, with 7 bases aligning to TRBD1. Trimming took 5 bases from V and 5 from J; bases not matched to a gene: 8. The CDR3 is made up of 14 amino acids. Germline CDR1 MDHEN, CDR2 SYDVKM. The CDR3 loop is CASSTGDGWYGYTF. In nucleotides, the CDR3 is TGTGCCAGCAGTACAGGGGACGGCTGGTATGGCTACACCTTC.

The CDR3 coding sequence is TGTGCCAGCAGCCAGTTTCGGACTAGTGGGGTCGATGAGCAGTTCTTC. This encodes CASSQFRTSGVDEQFF. The chain uses TRBV3-1 and TRBJ2-1, with TRBD2 matching over 7 bases. Germline CDR1 reads LGHDT; CDR2 reads YNNKEL (reference sequence). V shed 3 bases and J 8 bases; nucleotides not matched to a gene: 13. This CDR3 is 16 amino acids long.

Here the CDR3 reads CASTPLGPGANVLTF. In DNA form, the CDR3 reads TGTGCCAGCACCCCGCTCGGGCCTGGGGCCAACGTCCTGACTTTC. The V gene is TRBV27, the J gene TRBJ2-6; no clear D gene. V was shortened by 7 bases and J by 2 bases, with 12 bases between the two germline ends. Germline V CDR1 and CDR2: MNHEY, SMNVEV (reference sequence). The CDR3 is 15 amino acids.

The gene calls are TRBV12-3 or TRBV12-4 and TRBJ2-7, with 8 bases identical to TRBD1. The ends lost 6 bases at V and 3 bases at J; junction bases unmatched: 7. The CDR3 contains 14 residues. The CDR3 nucleotides read TGTGCCAGCAGCAAGGACAGGGCGTTCTACGAGCAGTACTTC. Translated: CASSKDRAFYEQYF.

The table lists this clonotype with a count of one. The chain couples TRBV27 to TRBJ2-5; D assignment may be TRBD1 or TRBD2 (6 bases each). V was pared by 3 bases and J by 11 bases, with 19 bases between. The V gene's germline CDR1 is MNHEY and CDR2 SMNVEV (reference sequence). There are 14 residues in the CDR3. CDR3 bases: TGTGCCAGCAGTTTTGGAGGGGGTGGCTACCCGCAGTACTTC. As protein: CASSFGGGGYPQYF.

This clonotype was recorded once. The DNA for the CDR3 is TGTGCCAGCAGGGACCCCGGACACCCCACAGATACGCAGTATTTT. Translation gives CASRDPGHPTDTQYF. This sequence joins TRBV6-5 and TRBJ2-3; the D gene is possibly TRBD1 (5 bases). The CDR3 is 15 residues long. The germline V and J ends were trimmed by 6 bases and 2 bases, with 15 bases remaining between them. The V gene's germline CDR1 is MNHEY and CDR2 SVGAGI.